The clone carrying this TCR beta chain was observed a few times. The antigen is unknown. This entry is derived from a study of blood T cells in healthy people across ages. Whole-study results and caveats: Among long-lived donors, naive CD4+ cells were more numerous and diversity higher than in aged donors. Roughly linear declines in TCR beta diversity per million T cells occurred with age.

Sample-barcoded 5' priming and a J-beta primer mix drove a second PCR of about 7 to 12 cycles. In TCRdb, the 5' RACE reads were re-called with MiXCR into one record per CDR3 protein. The sample lists about 1 million distinct CDR3 sequences; 40% to 50% were seen once. The TCR comes from a woman aged 55-69 years in good health. Source material: blood.

In DNA form, the CDR3 reads TGCGCCAGCAGGTTCTTAGATACGCAGTATTTT. The encoded protein is CASRFLDTQYF. The chain uses TRBV5-1 and TRBJ2-3; no clear D. The CDR3 is 11 residues long. V was clipped by 5 bases and J by 5 bases, with 6 bases between them. Germline V CDR1 and CDR2: SGHRS, YFSETQ.